This TCR beta chain comes out of a study of T cells after yellow fever vaccination. Study-level background: For low cell numbers, libraries were made with SMART-Seq v4 Ultra Low Input.

Study-wide findings and caveats: Sorted memory subsets on day 0 showed almost all vaccine-responding clonotypes to be undetectable. Booster samples showed a return of most primary-vaccination clones (around 96% CD4, 88% CD8).

V lost 6 bases and J lost 0; bases outside the gene matches: 4. The CDR3 consists of 15 residues. The study made its TCR cDNA through 5'RACE template switching. That step introduced a universal primer site along with UMIs. TCRdb ran MiXCR on the 5' RACE reads and lists one entry per CDR3 protein. The sample comprises more than 25,000 distinct CDR3 sequences, 4.5% of which are singletons, and 35% to 45% rests with the top ten. The sample here was PBMCs, either bulk or a sorted T-cell subset (CD4+, CD8+, memory, or dextramer-sorted; not recorded which), taken on the day of the yellow fever booster vaccination. J is TRBJ2-7 and V is TRBV12-3 or TRBV12-4; TRBD1 matches at 11 bases. This sequence was found in a man between 18 and 29 years old who received the YFV17D yellow fever vaccine. The DNA for the CDR3 is TGTGCCAGCAGGAGAGGGACAGGGGGCTCCTACGAGCAGTACTTC. Protein product: CASRRGTGGSYEQYF.